The 4 T cell receptor beta chains below all came from one sample that was sequenced in a study of blood T cell repertoires in COVID-19. Profiled with immunoSEQ multiplex PCR; TCRdb holds only in-frame clones, not every one. This table holds 250,000 or so clones, 88% found once. The sample was peripheral blood. The source is a woman aged 55-70 years with acute or convalescent COVID-19.

The V call is TRBV19, the J call TRBJ1-2; the match to TRBD1 covers 8 bases. V dropped 2 bases and J dropped 2; count of bases not matched to a gene: 4. The CDR3 totals 15 residues. Germline values: CDR1 LNHDA, CDR2 SQIVND (reference sequence). CDR3 in amino acids: CASSISGQGNYGYTF. The CDR3 bases are TGTGCCAGTAGTATATCCGGACAGGGAAACTATGGCTACACCTTC.

The chain links TRBV3-1 (or the pseudogene TRBV3-2) to TRBJ2-3, with D perhaps TRBD2 (6 bases). This CDR3 is built from 16 residues. Trimming stripped 1 base from V and 8 bases from J, with 19 bases between. Germline V gene sequence: CDR1 LGHDT, CDR2 YNNKEL (reference sequence). The CDR3: CASSQGSGIWGGTQYF. The CDR3 region has the DNA TGTGCCAGCAGCCAAGGGAGTGGAATCTGGGGAGGTACGCAGTATTTT.

This clone was detected a few times. The chain links TRBV6-6 to TRBJ2-7, with TRBD2 identical over 8 bases. From germline, CDR1 is MNHNY and CDR2 SVGAGI (reference sequence). CDR3 length equals 15 residues. The J segment lost 3 bases and the V segment lost 4 bases, leaving 8 bases of the junction unmatched. CDR3 DNA: TGTGCCAGCAGTTCTACCGGGACTAGAGGCTACGAGCAGTACTTC. Its protein product is CASSSTGTRGYEQYF.

This clone has only one observation. V gene TRBV4-3 combines with J gene TRBJ1-1, with no clear D. There are 14 residues in the CDR3. The V end was cut by 0 bases, the J end by 5 bases, with 10 bases between. Germline CDR1 and CDR2: LGHNA and YSLEER. CDR3: CASSQDISRTEAFF. CDR3 DNA sequence: TGCGCCAGCAGCCAAGATATATCGAGGACTGAAGCTTTCTTT.